Listed here are 31 T cell receptor beta chains from one sample, sequenced in a study of T cells in Graves' hyperthyroidism and ophthalmopathy. The CDR3 regions of TCR beta were amplified from RNA transcripts. When the TCR CDR3 underwent first-round RT-PCR, the HTBI primer set was used. In TCRdb, the multiplex PCR reads were re-called with MiXCR into one record per CDR3 protein. The table has over 150,000 distinct CDR3 sequences, less than 20% seen once. The sequencing sample was made of blood. The receptors were sampled from a woman aged 45-65 years with Graves' hyperthyroidism.

The chain recombines TRBV7-9 with TRBJ2-7, with no clear D. Germline assignment: CDR1 SEHNR and CDR2 FQNEAQ (reference sequence). V lost 5 bases, J lost 6 bases, and 14 bases lay in between. This CDR3 spans 13 amino acids. Written as DNA, the CDR3 is TGTGCCAGCAGCCCCCGAGTGAAGGTCGAGCAGTACTTC. Its protein is CASSPRVKVEQYF.

In its sample, this clonotype was seen many times. The chain is built from TRBV6-1 and TRBJ2-7, with unresolved D. Trimming took off 8 bases at V and 3 bases at J, with 11 bases between the two ends. Germline V gene lookup returns CDR1 MNHNS and CDR2 SASEGT. CDR3 size: 12 residues. Here the CDR3 reads CASGRTRYEQYF. CDR3 sequence (DNA): TGTGCCAGCGGCCGGACGCGCTACGAGCAGTACTTC.

This clonotype was recorded at least ten times. The chain joins TRBV20-1 to TRBJ2-5; 8 bases are a match to TRBD2. Germline V gives CDR1 DFQATT, CDR2 SNEGSKA (reference sequence). The CDR3 has 18 amino acids. The V and J ends lost 0 bases and 5 bases, in that order; junction bases with no gene match: 17. This chain's CDR3 is CSARDGRAGTGGRETQYF. The CDR3 DNA is TGCAGTGCTAGAGACGGAAGAGCCGGGACTGGCGGGAGGGAGACCCAGTACTTC.

This clonotype has ten or more counts. The J gene is TRBJ1-5, the V gene TRBV27, with a tentative D call TRBD1 (5 bases). Germline CDR1 is MNHEY and CDR2 is SMNVEV (reference sequence). V was clipped by 6 bases and J by 2 bases, with 8 bases between them. The CDR3 has 13 residues. CDR3 nucleotides: TGTGCCAGCAGCTCGGGGGGCAATCAGCCCCAGCATTTT. Translated, it gives CASSSGGNQPQHF.

Details on this clonotype: A much larger clone differs by one base, so this may be a read error. For the CDR3, the DNA is TGTACCAGCAGCTTACAGGGTTACACTGAAGCTTTCTTT. Encoded protein: CTSSLQGYTEAFF. The chain uses TRBV11-1 and TRBJ1-1; D perhaps matches TRBD1 (6 bases). This CDR3 region has 13 residues. Germline V gene lookup returns CDR1 SGHAT and CDR2 FQDESV (reference sequence).

This clonotype was recorded at least ten times. This sequence joins TRBV28 and TRBJ1-2; D is unclear. The CDR3 has 14 residues. V was pared by 5 bases and J by 5 bases, with 15 bases between. CDR1 is MDHEN, CDR2 SYDVKM, per germline. In nucleotides, the CDR3 is TGTGCCAGCAGTAACTCCTTGGCGGGTTATGGCTACACCTTC. Its protein is CASSNSLAGYGYTF.

This clonotype was seen only a few times. The chain carries TRBV20-1 and TRBJ2-1; 14 bases agree with TRBD2. This CDR3 is 16 amino acids long. Trimming cost V 5 bases and J 7 bases; bases outside gene matches: 10. Germline CDR1 and CDR2: DFQATT and SNEGSKA (reference sequence). CDR3 DNA: TGCAGTGCTGGGAGGACTAGCGGGAGGCCGGGAAATGAGCAGTTCTTC. Translating it yields CSAGRTSGRPGNEQFF.

Only a few counts were recorded for this clonotype. This rearrangement joins TRBV4-1 to TRBJ2-7, with TRBD2 identical over 9 bases. In germline, CDR1 is MGHRA, CDR2 YSYEKL. The V and J ends lost 4 bases and 5 bases, in that order; junction bases with no gene match: 6. This CDR3 is built from 14 residues. The CDR3 is CASSLWGLANEQYF. The CDR3 DNA follows: TGCGCCAGCAGCCTATGGGGACTAGCTAACGAGCAGTACTTC.

CDR3 sequence: CASRFRSSYNEQFF. In nucleotides, the CDR3 is TGTGCCAGCCGATTTAGGAGCTCCTACAATGAGCAGTTCTTC. The V gene is TRBV27, the J gene TRBJ2-1, with unresolved D. Trimming cost V 8 bases and J 0 bases, with 11 bases left between them. Germline V gene data show CDR1 as MNHEY and CDR2 as SMNVEV (reference sequence). This CDR3 contains 14 residues.

The V gene is TRBV19, the J gene TRBJ2-3, with D unresolved. Trimming shortened V by 5 bases and J by 0 bases, and 12 bases separated the two germline ends. CDR3 length: 15 amino acids. Per the germline V gene, CDR1 is LNHDA and CDR2 is SQIVND (reference sequence). CDR3 sequence (DNA): TGTGCCAGTAGTCCTATCGTAAAAAGCACAGATACGCAGTATTTT. Protein sequence: CASSPIVKSTDTQYF.

This clonotype was detected a few times. The chain employs TRBV6-1 and TRBJ2-2; a possible D gene is TRBD2 (6 bases). CDR3 length: 13 amino acids. Germline assignment: CDR1 MNHNS and CDR2 SASEGT. Trimming took off 5 bases at V and 6 bases at J, with 10 bases between the two ends. The CDR3 bases are TGTGCCAGCAGTCTCGGGGAGGCCGGGGAGCTGTTTTTT. Encoded protein: CASSLGEAGELFF.

CDR3 residues: CARLEGTPSYEQYF. In DNA, the CDR3 is TGCGCCAGGCTTGAGGGAACCCCCTCCTACGAGCAGTACTTC. The chain employs TRBV10-1 and TRBJ2-7, with D possibly being TRBD2 (5 bases). CDR1 and CDR2 from the germline V gene are WNHNN and SYGVQD (reference sequence). CDR3 size: 14 residues. V was shortened by 9 bases and J by 0 bases, with 15 bases between the two germline ends.

The rearrangement uses TRBV29-1 and TRBJ1-1; D perhaps matches TRBD1 (6 bases). The germline V gene has CDR1 SQVTM and CDR2 ANQGSEA. CDR3 length: 13 residues. V was cut by 2 bases and J by 5 bases, with 12 bases left in between. The CDR3 sequence: CSVEPRGETEAFF. The CDR3 DNA reads TGCAGCGTTGAACCCAGGGGAGAAACTGAAGCTTTCTTT.

This clonotype was recorded many times. The chain recombines TRBV27 with TRBJ1-1; a weak D match, TRBD1 (6 bases). Germline CDR1 is MNHEY and CDR2 is SMNVEV (reference sequence). The CDR3 is 14 residues long. Trimming took off 4 bases at V and 4 bases at J, with 13 bases between the two ends. The CDR3 nucleotides are TGTGCCAGCAGTTCCGGGGGGCGTTTCACTGAAGCTTTCTTT. Translating gives CASSSGGRFTEAFF.

This clonotype was detected only a few times. A junction end diverges from the germline sequence, so it may reflect a read error. V is TRBV20-1 and J is TRBJ2-1; TRBD2 aligns across 13 bases. Germline V lookup: CDR1 DFQATT, CDR2 SNEGSKA (reference sequence). The CDR3 loop spans 13 amino acids. DNA for the CDR3: TGCAGTGCCAGAGGACTAGCGGGAGTTCTGCAGTTCTTC. It yields the protein CSARGLAGVLQFF.

V gene TRBV7-9 combines with J gene TRBJ2-7; perhaps TRBD2 as D (5 bases). From germline, CDR1 is SEHNR and CDR2 FQNEAQ (reference sequence). The CDR3 has 14 amino acids. Trimming removed 6 bases at V and 7 bases at J, with 19 bases between. This CDR3 reads CASSPFGNLGEQYF. The CDR3, as DNA: TGTGCCAGCAGTCCCTTCGGGAATCTGGGGGAGCAGTACTTC.

The gene calls are TRBV5-1 and TRBJ2-5, with a weak D call TRBD1 (6 bases). The CDR3 sequence is 14 residues long. V gave up 4 bases and J gave up 4 bases, with 14 bases separating them. Germline lookup yields CDR1 SGHRS and CDR2 YFSETQ. Here the CDR3 reads CASSIGQPPETQYF. CDR3 coding DNA: TGCGCCAGCAGCATCGGACAGCCCCCAGAGACCCAGTACTTC.

The chain has TRBV19 and TRBJ2-5; TRBD1 is a possible D gene (5 bases). CDR1 is LNHDA, CDR2 SQIVND, per germline (reference sequence). Trimming removed 6 bases at V and 5 bases at J, with 16 bases between. The length of the CDR3 is 14 residues. The CDR3 sequence: CASRPEVQGETQYF. The CDR3 nucleotides are TGTGCCAGTAGACCCGAGGTGCAGGGTGAGACCCAGTACTTC.

The V and J genes are TRBV6-1 and TRBJ1-2; D call uncertain. The CDR3 has 15 residues. In germline, CDR1 is MNHNS, CDR2 SASEGT. V lost 7 bases to trimming and J lost 8 bases, with 23 bases between them. The CDR3: CASTRPGRTLSGYTF. CDR3 bases: TGTGCCAGCACTAGGCCAGGACGCACGCTCTCGGGCTACACCTTC.

V usage is TRBV4-1 and J usage is TRBJ1-4; TRBD1 might be the D (5 bases). Germline V gene lookup returns CDR1 MGHRA and CDR2 YSYEKL. Trimming stripped 1 base from V and 3 bases from J, with 9 bases between. The CDR3 spans 15 residues. The CDR3 sequence: CASSQGQIANEKLFF. The CDR3 region has the DNA TGCGCCAGCAGCCAAGGACAGATAGCTAATGAAAAACTGTTTTTT.

In this sample, this clonotype turned up a few times. The chain combines TRBV29-1 with TRBJ2-3; either TRBD1 or TRBD2 may supply D (5 bases each). This CDR3 is built from 15 residues. Per the germline V gene, CDR1 is SQVTM and CDR2 is ANQGSEA. V gave up 0 bases and J gave up 1 base, with 11 bases separating them. The CDR3 spells CSVEDPGRGTDTQYF. The CDR3 DNA reads TGCAGCGTTGAAGATCCGGGACGGGGCACAGATACGCAGTATTTT.

This sequence joins TRBV5-1 and TRBJ2-7; 7 bases are shared with TRBD1. Germline V gives CDR1 SGHRS, CDR2 YFSETQ. The CDR3 extends over 17 amino acids. The junction had 13 bases not matched to a gene; V was cut back by 0 bases and J by 4 bases. In nucleotides, the CDR3 is TGCGCCAGCAGCTTGGGGGCCCGGACAGGAATGGGATACGAGCAGTACTTC. Translated, it gives CASSLGARTGMGYEQYF.

This clonotype was seen at least ten times. The gene calls are TRBV10-2 and TRBJ2-3; no clear D. The CDR3 runs 15 residues. The germline gives CDR1 WSHSY, CDR2 SAAADI. The ends were cut back, 4 bases at V and 3 bases at J, with 14 bases in the middle. CDR3 in amino acids: CASSVPALETDTQYF. In DNA, the CDR3 is TGCGCCAGCAGTGTCCCAGCGCTCGAAACAGATACGCAGTATTTT.

This clonotype showed up just a few times. V is TRBV11-2 and J is TRBJ2-6, with D perhaps matching TRBD1 (5 bases). This CDR3 is built from 15 residues. The germline CDR1 and CDR2 sequences are SGHAT and FQNNGV. Trimming took 6 bases from V and 1 from J, leaving 10 bases between them. CDR3 region: CASRPTDSGANVLTF. The CDR3 DNA reads as TGTGCCAGCAGGCCGACAGATTCTGGGGCCAACGTCCTGACTTTC.

In this sample, this clonotype turned up many times. The rearrangement joins TRBV5-5 to TRBJ1-5; 8 nucleotides align to TRBD1. The CDR3 consists of 14 residues. CDR1 and CDR2 from the germline V gene are SGHKS and YYEKEE (reference sequence). V lost 4 bases, J lost 6 bases, and 6 bases stayed unmatched. CDR3 sequence: CASSIDRGGQPQHF. DNA for the CDR3: TGTGCCAGCAGCATCGACAGGGGCGGTCAGCCCCAGCATTTT.

This clonotype was found many times. The chain recombines TRBV2 with TRBJ2-7; 7 bases fit TRBD1. V trimming: 7 bases; J trimming: 1 base; junction bases outside the gene matches: 7. The CDR3 length is 14 residues. The germline V gene has CDR1 SNHLY and CDR2 FYNNEI. This CDR3 is CASNAPGQSYEQYF. Written as DNA, the CDR3 is TGTGCCAGCAATGCGCCGGGACAGTCCTACGAGCAGTACTTC.

This clonotype was recorded many times. V gene TRBV28 combines with J gene TRBJ2-7; D call uncertain. V was shortened by 6 bases and J by 0 bases, with 18 bases between the two germline ends. CDR3 length: 16 residues. CDR1 and CDR2 from the germline V gene are MDHEN and SYDVKM. CDR3 coding DNA: TGTGCCAGCAGCTCCCTGGGCATCCCCAACTCCTACGAGCAGTACTTC. It specifies CASSSLGIPNSYEQYF.

The sample holds a few counts of this clonotype. CDR3 sequence reads: CASSIGGQGSQETQYF. The DNA for the CDR3 is TGTGCCAGTAGTATAGGGGGACAGGGCTCCCAAGAGACCCAGTACTTC. The chain combines TRBV19 with TRBJ2-5, with 9 bases fitting TRBD1. The CDR3 length is 16 residues. CDR1 LNHDA and CDR2 SQIVND come from the germline V gene (reference sequence). V gave up 1 base and J gave up 1 base; unmatched junction bases: 4.

J is TRBJ2-5 and V is TRBV18; D tentatively reads TRBD1 or TRBD2 (5 bases each). From germline, CDR1 is KGHSH and CDR2 LQKENI. The length of the CDR3 is 13 residues. The V end was cut by 6 bases, the J end by 3 bases, with 11 bases between. CDR3 residues: CASSGDLKETQYF. The CDR3 region has the DNA TGTGCCAGCTCGGGGGACCTGAAAGAGACCCAGTACTTC.

Details on this clonotype: A much larger clone lies a single base off, so this may be a read error. The chain couples TRBV7-3 to TRBJ2-1, with 11 bases aligning to TRBD2. The CDR3 is 15 amino acids. CDR1 is SGHTA, CDR2 FQGTGA, per germline. This CDR3 is CVSSILAGVGNEQFF. In DNA, the CDR3 is TGTGTCAGCAGCATACTAGCGGGAGTGGGCAATGAGCAGTTCTTC.

For the CDR3, the DNA is TGTGCCAGCAGCACCCACCGGGACAGGGTACAGGATGAGCAGTTCTTC. Translated, it gives CASSTHRDRVQDEQFF. This chain links TRBV3-1 with TRBJ2-1, with TRBD1 matching 9 bases. This CDR3 contains 16 residues. V shed 5 bases, J shed 8 bases, and the junction held 13 bases outside the gene matches. Germline assignment: CDR1 LGHDT and CDR2 YNNKEL (reference sequence).